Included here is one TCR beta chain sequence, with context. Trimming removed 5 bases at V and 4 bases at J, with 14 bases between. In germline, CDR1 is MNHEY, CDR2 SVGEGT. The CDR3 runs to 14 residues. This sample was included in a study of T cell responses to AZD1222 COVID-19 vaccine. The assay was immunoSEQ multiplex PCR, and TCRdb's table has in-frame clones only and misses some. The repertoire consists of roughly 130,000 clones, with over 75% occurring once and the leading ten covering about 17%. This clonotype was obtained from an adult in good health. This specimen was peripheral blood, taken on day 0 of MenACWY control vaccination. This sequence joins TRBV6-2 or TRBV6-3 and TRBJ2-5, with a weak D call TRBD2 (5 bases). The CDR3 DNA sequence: TGTGCCAGCAGTCCGCTCCGGGGTCCAGAGACCCAGTACTTC. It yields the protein CASSPLRGPETQYF.